This passage covers 3 T cell receptor beta chains from one sample sequenced in a study of molecular identifiers for immune sequencing clone quantification. TCRdb reanalysed the PCR reads using MiXCR and keeps one entry per CDR3 protein. The sample shows around 470,000 distinct CDR3 sequences, approximately 25% of them seen only once. Sequencing was done on a sample of naive CD8+ T cells from blood, with Jurkat cell RNA spiked in. The sample's subset: FACS-sorted CD8+CD4-CCR7+CD45RA+ naive T cells. The receptors originated from a human donor in good health. Some libraries in this study had Jurkat cell RNA spiked in.

V is TRBV19 and J is TRBJ1-1; a weak D match, TRBD1 (6 bases). V was pared by 2 bases and J by 4 bases, with 11 bases between. Germline CDR1 reads LNHDA; CDR2 reads SQIVND (reference sequence). This CDR3 comprises 14 residues. As DNA, the CDR3 is TGTGCCAGTAGTATAAGGGGGAGGAGCACTGAAGCTTTCTTT. Protein: CASSIRGRSTEAFF.

About this clonotype itself: A much larger clone sits a single nucleotide away, making a read error possible. The chain combines TRBV30 with TRBJ1-1, with D uncertain. Looked up from germline, CDR1 is GTSNPN and CDR2 is SVGIG (reference sequence). The CDR3 consists of 13 residues. Trimming removed 4 bases from V and 0 bases from J, with 9 bases in between. This chain's CDR3 is CAWTPFVNTEAFF. The CDR3, as DNA: TGTGCCTGGACCCCATTCGTGAACACTGAAGCTTTCTTT.

This clonotype was detected many times. CDR3 bases: TGTGCCAGCAGCGGGACCTCCGGAGGTAGTGAAGCTTTCTTT. It translates to CASSGTSGGSEAFF. The rearrangement joins TRBV2 to TRBJ1-1; a weak D match, TRBD1 (5 bases). This CDR3 has 14 residues. Germline V gives CDR1 SNHLY, CDR2 FYNNEI. V was trimmed by 6 bases and J by 7 bases, leaving 18 bases between them. The variable domain in full, completed from reference TRBV2 and TRBJ1-1, reads EPEVTQTPSHQVTQMGQEVILRCVPISNHLYFYWYRQILGQKVEFLVSFYNNEISEKSEIFDDQFSVERPDGSNFTLKIRSTKLEDSAMYFCASSGTSGGSEAFFGQGTRLTVV.